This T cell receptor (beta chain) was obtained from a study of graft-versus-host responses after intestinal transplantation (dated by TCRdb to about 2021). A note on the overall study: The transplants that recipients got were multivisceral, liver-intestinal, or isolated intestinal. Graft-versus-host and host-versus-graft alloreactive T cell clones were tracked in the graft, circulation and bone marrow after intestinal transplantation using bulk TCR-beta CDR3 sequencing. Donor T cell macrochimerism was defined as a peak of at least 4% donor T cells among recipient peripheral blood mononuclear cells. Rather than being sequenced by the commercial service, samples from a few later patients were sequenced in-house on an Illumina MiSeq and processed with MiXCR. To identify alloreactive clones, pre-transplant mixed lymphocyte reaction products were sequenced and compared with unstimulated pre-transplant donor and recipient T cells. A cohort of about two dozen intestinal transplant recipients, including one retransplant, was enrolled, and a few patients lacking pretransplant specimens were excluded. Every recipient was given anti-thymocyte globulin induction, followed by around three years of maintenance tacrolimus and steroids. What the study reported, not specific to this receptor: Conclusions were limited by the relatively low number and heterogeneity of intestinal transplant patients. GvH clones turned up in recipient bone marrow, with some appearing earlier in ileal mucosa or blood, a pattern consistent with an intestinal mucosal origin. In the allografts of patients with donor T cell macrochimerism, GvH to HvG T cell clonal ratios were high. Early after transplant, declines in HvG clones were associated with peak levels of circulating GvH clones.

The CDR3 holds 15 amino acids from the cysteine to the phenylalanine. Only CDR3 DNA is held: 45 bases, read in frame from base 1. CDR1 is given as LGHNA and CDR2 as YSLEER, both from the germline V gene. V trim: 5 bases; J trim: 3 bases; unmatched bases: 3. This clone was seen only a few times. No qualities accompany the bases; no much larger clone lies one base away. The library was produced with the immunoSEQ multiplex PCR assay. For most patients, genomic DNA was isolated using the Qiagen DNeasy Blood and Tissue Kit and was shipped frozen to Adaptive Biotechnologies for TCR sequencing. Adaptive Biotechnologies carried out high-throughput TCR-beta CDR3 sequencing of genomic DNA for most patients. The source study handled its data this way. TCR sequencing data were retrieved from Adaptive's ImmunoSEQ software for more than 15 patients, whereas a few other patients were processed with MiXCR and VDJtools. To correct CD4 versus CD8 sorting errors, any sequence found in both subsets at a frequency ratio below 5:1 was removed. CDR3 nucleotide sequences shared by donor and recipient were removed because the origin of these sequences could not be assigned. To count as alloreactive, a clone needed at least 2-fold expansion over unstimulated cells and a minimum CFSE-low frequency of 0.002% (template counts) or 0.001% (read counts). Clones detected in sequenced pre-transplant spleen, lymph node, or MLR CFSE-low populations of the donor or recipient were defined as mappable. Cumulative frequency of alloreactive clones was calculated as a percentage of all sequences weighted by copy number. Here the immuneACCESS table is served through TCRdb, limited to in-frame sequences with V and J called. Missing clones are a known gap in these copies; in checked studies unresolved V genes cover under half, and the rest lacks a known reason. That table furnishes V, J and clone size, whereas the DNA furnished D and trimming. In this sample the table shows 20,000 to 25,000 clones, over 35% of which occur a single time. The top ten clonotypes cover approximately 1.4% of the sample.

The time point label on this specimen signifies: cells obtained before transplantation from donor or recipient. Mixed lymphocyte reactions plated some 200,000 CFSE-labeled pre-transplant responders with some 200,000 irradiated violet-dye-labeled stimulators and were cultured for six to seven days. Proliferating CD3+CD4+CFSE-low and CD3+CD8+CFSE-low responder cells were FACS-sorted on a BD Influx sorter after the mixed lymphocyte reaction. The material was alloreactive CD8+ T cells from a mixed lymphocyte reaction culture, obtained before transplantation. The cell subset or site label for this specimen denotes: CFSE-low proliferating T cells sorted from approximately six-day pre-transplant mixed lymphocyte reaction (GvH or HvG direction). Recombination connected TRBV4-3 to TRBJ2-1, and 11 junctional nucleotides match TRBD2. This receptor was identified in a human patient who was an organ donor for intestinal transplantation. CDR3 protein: CASSVGTSGYNEQFF. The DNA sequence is TGCGCCAGCAGCGTCGGGACTAGCGGCTACAATGAGCAGTTCTTC.